Sequencing of this T cell receptor (beta chain) was carried out in a study of vaccination and CD4 T cells after COVID-19. Study summary: The makeup of the convalescents was six males and four females, two of them Hispanic. Study-level findings and limits: The study found that a median about 88% of reactive clones in convalescent patients appeared only post-vaccination. Within convalescent individuals, 304 out of 307 vaccine-specific clones proved to be spike mono-reactive.

Treatment in this sample: approximately nine-day PBMC culture with coronavirus spike peptide pools or control peptides (ViraFEST assay). This clonotype occurred once. What it binds is unknown. An Oncomine TCR Beta short-read assay was used to sequence the DNA from cultured CD4+ T cells. TCRdb independently ran MiXCR on the PCR reads; one entry per CDR3 protein. The table shows 25,000 to 30,000 distinct CDR3 sequences, with 50% occurring only once. This clonotype originated in a human donor who received a COVID-19 vaccine. Here the sequenced sample was CD4+ T cells from blood, cultured in vitro, taken before SARS-CoV-2 vaccination.

CDR3 sequence: CASSLAREHEQYF. The CDR3 DNA reads as TGCGCCAGCAGCTTGGCCAGGGAACACGAGCAGTACTTC. The rearrangement uses TRBV5-1 and TRBJ2-7, with a possible D match to TRBD1 (5 bases). Germline V lookup: CDR1 SGHRS, CDR2 YFSETQ. The CDR3 sequence is 13 residues long. Trimming removed 0 bases at V and 5 bases at J, with 9 bases between.